This is a list of T cell receptor beta chains from one sample in a study of CDR3 diversity in severe acne. TCRdb passed the PCR reads through MiXCR, listing each CDR3 protein once. The sample contains more than 80,000 distinct CDR3 sequences, 45% to 55% of which appear only once. The sample consisted of blood. The origin of the receptors is a male donor with severe acne vulgaris. The CDR3 runs from the conserved cysteine through the conserved F or W. D genes are given only for firm matches. The size entry is marked missing in some rows and otherwise reads once, few, many or a size class.

clone size	D gene	J gene	V gene	CDR3 length	CDR3 DNA	CDR3 protein
-	-	TRBJ2-7	TRBV5-6	14	TGTGCCAGCAGCTTGGCGTTGGCTTCCTACGAGCAGTACTTC	CASSLALASYEQYF
-	-	TRBJ2-4	TRBV20-1	13	TGCAGTGTTCCTATTTGGGCCAAAAACATTCAGTACTTC	CSVPIWAKNIQYF
once	-	TRBJ1-5	TRBV7-3	15	TGTGCCAGCAGCCCAACGGGGGGTAGCAATCAGCCCCAGCATTTT	CASSPTGGSNQPQHF
-	TRBD1	TRBJ1-5	TRBV5-4	15	TGTGCCAGCAGCTCCGGTGGACAGGCCGGGGAGGCCCAGCATTTT	CASSSGGQAGEAQHF
-	-	TRBJ1-2	TRBV20-1	15	TGCAGTGCTAGAGACGACAGCGCAGGAAACTATGGCTACACCTTC	CSARDDSAGNYGYTF
many	TRBD1	TRBJ2-7	TRBV5-1	14	TGCGCCAGCAGCGGAACAGGGGGCTCCTACGAGCAGTACTTC	CASSGTGGSYEQYF
-	-	TRBJ2-7	TRBV30	12	TGTGCCTGGAGTGGCGGGTCCTACGAGCAGCACTTC	CAWSGGSYEQHF
-	-	TRBJ1-5	TRBV6-5	15	TGTGCCAGCAGTTTGGGAGAGGGGCACGGGCAGCCCCAGCATTTT	CASSLGEGHGQPQHF
few	TRBD2	TRBJ2-2	TRBV4-1	16	TGCGCCAGCCAAGGACTAGCGGGAGAGAACACCGGGGAGCTGTTTTTT	CASQGLAGENTGELFF
-	TRBD2	TRBJ2-1	TRBV2	16	TGTGCCAGCAGGACGACTAGCGGGAGGGAGGTAGATGAGCAGTTCTTC	CASRTTSGREVDEQFF
few	-	TRBJ1-5	TRBV15	15	TGTGCCACCAGCAGGGACCGCGGGCCAAATCAGCCCCAGCATTTT	CATSRDRGPNQPQHF
-	-	TRBJ1-1	TRBV2	12	TGTGCCGTCTCTGTGGGCTACACTGAAGCTTTCTTT	CAVSVGYTEAFF
-	TRBD2	TRBJ2-2	TRBV25-1	13	TGTGCCAGCAGCTCAGCGGGGAGGGGGGAGCTGTTTTTT	CASSSAGRGELFF
-	-	TRBJ2-6	TRBV10-3	16	TGTGCCATCCGGGACACCGGGCGGTCTGGGGCCAACGTCCTGACTTTC	CAIRDTGRSGANVLTF
-	TRBD1	TRBJ2-1	TRBV19	16	TGTGCCAGTAGGGAAACCCGGGACAGGGGGCTTAATGAGCAGTTCTTC	CASRETRDRGLNEQFF
-	-	TRBJ1-6	TRBV25-1	15	TGTGCCAGCAGTTCCCTTCCTGGGGGAAATTCACCCCTCCACTTT	CASSSLPGGNSPLHF
-	TRBD2	TRBJ2-3	TRBV20-1	17	TGCAGTGCTAAAACGTGGACTAGCGGGAGGGCCCCAGATACGCAGTATTTT	CSAKTWTSGRAPDTQYF
many	-	TRBJ2-1	TRBV7-3	14	TGTGCCAGCAGCTTTGACAGCTCCTACAATGAGCAGTTCTTC	CASSFDSSYNEQFF
many	TRBD1	TRBJ2-7	TRBV6-5	15	TGTGCCAGCAGTCCGACAGGGGACACCCCCTACGAGCAGTACTTC	CASSPTGDTPYEQYF
-	-	TRBJ1-1	TRBV29-1	13	TGCAGCGTTTCCTTCCAGGGGAACACTGAAGCTTTCTTT	CSVSFQGNTEAFF
many	TRBD2	TRBJ2-7	TRBV6-2/TRBV6-3	14	TGTGCCAGCAGCCACCTAGCGGGAGGCTACGAGCAGTACTTC	CASSHLAGGYEQYF
-	TRBD1	TRBJ2-5	TRBV6-8	15	TGTGCCAGCAGTTACGGGACAGAGTACCAAGAGACCCAGTACTTC	CASSYGTEYQETQYF
-	-	TRBJ1-4	TRBV7-9	12	TGTGCCAGCAGCCTATCCAGCGAAAAACTGTTTTTT	CASSLSSEKLFF
few	-	TRBJ1-1	TRBV28	13	TGTGCCAGCAGTTTATCGCCGAGGACTGAAGCTTTCTTT	CASSLSPRTEAFF
few	TRBD1	TRBJ1-6	TRBV6-4	19	TGTGCCAGCAGTCCCCGCAGGGGGTCTCCTCTCTCCTATAATTCACCCCTCCACTTT	CASSPRRGSPLSYNSPLHF
many	TRBD1	TRBJ2-3	TRBV28	15	TGTGCCAGCGATGTGGGACAGGGGAGCGATGATACGCAGTATTTT	CASDVGQGSDDTQYF
-	TRBD2	TRBJ2-1	TRBV10-3	16	TGTGCCATCAGTGACCTAGCGGGAGGGTTTAACAATGAGCAGTTCTTC	CAISDLAGGFNNEQFF
-	-	TRBJ2-3	TRBV27	14	TGTGCCAGCGGTTTGTCTGAGAGCACAGATACACAGTATTTT	CASGLSESTDTQYF
-	TRBD1	TRBJ1-3	TRBV7-9	13	TGTGCCAGTAGCTTAAGACAGGGTAGCACTATATATTTT	CASSLRQGSTIYF
-	-	TRBJ2-7	TRBV12-3/TRBV12-4	13	TGTGCCAGCAGTTTCTCAGACACCTACGAGCAGTACTTC	CASSFSDTYEQYF
many	-	TRBJ2-6	TRBV4-1	15	TGCGCCAGCAGCCAAACAGCTCTCGGGGCCAACGTCCTGACTTTC	CASSQTALGANVLTF
many	-	TRBJ1-4	TRBV7-2	13	TGTGCCAGCACCCCTGGGGGCGGTGAAAAACTGTTTTTT	CASTPGGGEKLFF
-	TRBD1	TRBJ1-2	TRBV5-5	14	TGTGCCAGCAGCTTAGGGCAGGGGGCCTATGGCTACACCTTC	CASSLGQGAYGYTF
many	-	TRBJ1-4	TRBV28	13	TGTGCCGGGGGGGACGGGGCTGGGGAAAAACTGTTTTTT	CAGGDGAGEKLFF
many	-	TRBJ2-7	TRBV20-1	15	TGCAGTGCTAGAGGGCCATGGACAGAAGAGAACGAGCAGTACTTC	CSARGPWTEENEQYF
-	TRBD1	TRBJ2-2	TRBV29-1	14	TGCAGCGGCGGACAGGGGTTTGACACCGGGGAGCTGTTTTTT	CSGGQGFDTGELFF
-	-	TRBJ1-1	TRBV19	13	TGTGCCAGTAGTATCGAAGGGGGCACTGAAGCTTTCTTT	CASSIEGGTEAFF
-	TRBD1	TRBJ2-7	TRBV5-6	14	TGTGCCAGCAGTCGGGACAGTGCTTCCTACGAGCAGTACTTC	CASSRDSASYEQYF
many	-	TRBJ2-5	TRBV20-1	9	TGCAGTCCTCTAGAGACCCAGTACTTC	CSPLETQYF
many	-	TRBJ1-3	TRBV7-9	16	TGTGCCAGCAGCCACCCTGGCCAGGAGAGTGGAAACACCATATATTTT	CASSHPGQESGNTIYF
-	TRBD2	TRBJ2-5	TRBV6-5	13	TGTGCCAGCAGATACTCGGGGGGAGAGACCCAGTACTTC	CASRYSGGETQYF
-	-	TRBJ1-2	TRBV13	12	TGTACCAGCAGCAGTAGTATCTATGGCTACACCTTC	CTSSSSIYGYTF